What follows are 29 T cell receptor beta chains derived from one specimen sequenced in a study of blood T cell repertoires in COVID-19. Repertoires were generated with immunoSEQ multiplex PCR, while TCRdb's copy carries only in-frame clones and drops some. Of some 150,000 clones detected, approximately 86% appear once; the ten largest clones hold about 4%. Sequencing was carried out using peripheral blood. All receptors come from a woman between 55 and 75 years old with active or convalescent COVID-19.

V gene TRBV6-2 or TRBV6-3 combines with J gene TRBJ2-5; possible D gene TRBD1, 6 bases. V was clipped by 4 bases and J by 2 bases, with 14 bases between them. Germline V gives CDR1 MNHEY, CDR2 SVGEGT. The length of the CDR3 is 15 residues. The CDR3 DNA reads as TGTGCCAGCAGTTTGGGGGACACGGGTCAAGAGACCCAGTACTTC. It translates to CASSLGDTGQETQYF.

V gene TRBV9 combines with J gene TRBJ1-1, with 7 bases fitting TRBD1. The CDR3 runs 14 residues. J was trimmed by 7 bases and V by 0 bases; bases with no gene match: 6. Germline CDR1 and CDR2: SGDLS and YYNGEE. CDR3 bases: TGTGCCAGCAGCGTAGGACAGGGTGGTGGTGAAGCTTTCTTT. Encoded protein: CASSVGQGGGEAFF.

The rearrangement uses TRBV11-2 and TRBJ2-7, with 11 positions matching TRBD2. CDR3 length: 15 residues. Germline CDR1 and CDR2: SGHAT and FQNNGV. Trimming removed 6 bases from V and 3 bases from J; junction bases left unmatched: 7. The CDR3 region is CASRQTTSGGYEQYF. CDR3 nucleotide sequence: TGTGCCAGCAGGCAAACAACTAGCGGGGGCTACGAGCAGTACTTC.

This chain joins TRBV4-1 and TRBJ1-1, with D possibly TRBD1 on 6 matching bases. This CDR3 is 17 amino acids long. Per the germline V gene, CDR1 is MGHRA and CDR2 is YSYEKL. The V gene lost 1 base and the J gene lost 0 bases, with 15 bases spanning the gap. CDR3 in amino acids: CASSQAPPTGMNTEAFF. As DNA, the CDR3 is TGCGCCAGCAGCCAAGCTCCTCCGACAGGCATGAACACTGAAGCTTTCTTT.

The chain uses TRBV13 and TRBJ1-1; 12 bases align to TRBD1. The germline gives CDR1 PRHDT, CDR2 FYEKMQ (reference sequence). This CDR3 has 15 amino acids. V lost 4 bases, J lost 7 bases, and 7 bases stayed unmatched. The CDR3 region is CASSSRDRGRLEAFF. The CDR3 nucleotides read TGTGCCAGCAGCTCCCGGGACAGGGGGCGCCTTGAAGCTTTCTTT.

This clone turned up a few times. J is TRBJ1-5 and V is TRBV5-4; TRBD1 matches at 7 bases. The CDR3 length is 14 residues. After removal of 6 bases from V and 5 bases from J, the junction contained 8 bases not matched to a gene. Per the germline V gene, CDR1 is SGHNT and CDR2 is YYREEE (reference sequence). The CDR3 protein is CASTLQGSHQPQHF. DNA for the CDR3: TGTGCCAGCACCTTACAGGGGAGCCATCAGCCCCAGCATTTT.

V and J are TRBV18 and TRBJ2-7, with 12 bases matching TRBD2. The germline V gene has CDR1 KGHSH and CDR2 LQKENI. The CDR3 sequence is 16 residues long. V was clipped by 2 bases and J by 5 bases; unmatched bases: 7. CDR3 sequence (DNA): TGTGCCAGCTCACCATCGGCTAGCGGGGGGGCGAACGAGCAGTACTTC. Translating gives CASSPSASGGANEQYF.

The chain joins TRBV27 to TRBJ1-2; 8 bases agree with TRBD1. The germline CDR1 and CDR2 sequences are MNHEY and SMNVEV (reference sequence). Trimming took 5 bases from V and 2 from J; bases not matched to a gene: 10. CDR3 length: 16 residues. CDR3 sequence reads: CASSPDPDRANYGYTF. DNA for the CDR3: TGTGCCAGCAGTCCAGACCCGGACAGGGCGAACTATGGCTACACCTTC.

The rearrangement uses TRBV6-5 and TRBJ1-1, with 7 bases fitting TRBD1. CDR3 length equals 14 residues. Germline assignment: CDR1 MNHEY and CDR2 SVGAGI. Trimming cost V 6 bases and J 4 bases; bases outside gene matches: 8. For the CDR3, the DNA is TGTGCCAGCAGCAGGACAGGCGAGGGCACTGAAGCTTTCTTT. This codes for CASSRTGEGTEAFF.

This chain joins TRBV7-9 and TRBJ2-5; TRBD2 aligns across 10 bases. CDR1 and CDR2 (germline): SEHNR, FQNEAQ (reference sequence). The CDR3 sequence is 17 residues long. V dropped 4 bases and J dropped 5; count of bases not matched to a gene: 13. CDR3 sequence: CASSSNVAGGRSETQYF. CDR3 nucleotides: TGTGCCAGCAGCTCAAATGTAGCGGGGGGTCGGTCGGAGACCCAGTACTTC.

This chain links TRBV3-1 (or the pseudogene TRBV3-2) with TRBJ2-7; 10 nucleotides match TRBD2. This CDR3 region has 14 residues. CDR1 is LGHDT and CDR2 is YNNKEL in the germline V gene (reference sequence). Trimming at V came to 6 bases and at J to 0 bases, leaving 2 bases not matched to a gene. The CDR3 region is CASRSSGGSYEQYF. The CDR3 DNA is TGTGCCAGCAGGTCTAGCGGGGGCTCCTACGAGCAGTACTTC.

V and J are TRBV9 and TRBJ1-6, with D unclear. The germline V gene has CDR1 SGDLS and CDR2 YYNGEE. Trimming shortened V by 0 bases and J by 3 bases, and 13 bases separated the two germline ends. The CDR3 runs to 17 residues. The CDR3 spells CASSVGPRSNYNSPLHF. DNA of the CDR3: TGTGCCAGCAGCGTAGGTCCACGATCTAACTATAATTCACCCCTCCACTTT.

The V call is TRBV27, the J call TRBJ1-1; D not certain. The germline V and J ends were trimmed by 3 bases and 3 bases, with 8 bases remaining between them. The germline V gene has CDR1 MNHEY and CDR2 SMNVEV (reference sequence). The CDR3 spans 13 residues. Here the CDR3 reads CASSFIVDTEAFF. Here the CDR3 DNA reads TGTGCCAGCAGTTTTATCGTTGACACTGAAGCTTTCTTT.

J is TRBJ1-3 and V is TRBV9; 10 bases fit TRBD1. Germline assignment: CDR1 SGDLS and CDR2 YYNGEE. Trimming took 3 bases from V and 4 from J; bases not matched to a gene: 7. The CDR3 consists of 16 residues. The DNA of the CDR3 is TGTGCCAGCAGCGCGGGACAGGGGTCCCCGGGAAACACCATATATTTT. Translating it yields CASSAGQGSPGNTIYF.

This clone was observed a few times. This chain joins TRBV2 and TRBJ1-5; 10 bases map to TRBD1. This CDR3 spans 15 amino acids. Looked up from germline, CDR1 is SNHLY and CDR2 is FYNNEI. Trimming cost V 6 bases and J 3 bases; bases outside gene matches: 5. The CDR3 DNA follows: TGTGCCAGCAGGGGACAGGGGAACTTCAATCAGCCCCAGCATTTT. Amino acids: CASRGQGNFNQPQHF.

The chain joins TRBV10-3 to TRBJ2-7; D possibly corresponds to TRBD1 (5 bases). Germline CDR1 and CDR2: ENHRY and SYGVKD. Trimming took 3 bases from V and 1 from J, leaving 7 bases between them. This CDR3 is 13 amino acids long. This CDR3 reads CAISDSGSYEQYF. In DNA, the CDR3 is TGTGCCATCAGTGACTCAGGGTCCTACGAGCAGTACTTC.

This CDR3 is CASSSGTGGIDYGYTF. In DNA form, the CDR3 reads TGTGCCAGTAGTTCCGGGACAGGGGGCATCGACTATGGCTACACCTTC. The chain couples TRBV19 to TRBJ1-2; 12 nucleotides agree with TRBD1. Unmatched junction bases numbered 7, after V lost 5 bases and J lost 3 bases. From germline, CDR1 is LNHDA and CDR2 SQIVND (reference sequence). This CDR3 has 16 residues.

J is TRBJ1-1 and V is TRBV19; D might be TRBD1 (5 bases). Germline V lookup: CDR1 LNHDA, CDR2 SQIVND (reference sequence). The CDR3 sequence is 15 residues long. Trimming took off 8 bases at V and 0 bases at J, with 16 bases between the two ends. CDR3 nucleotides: TGTGCCAGTGGTGATAGGGGTTTAATGAACACTGAAGCTTTCTTT. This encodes CASGDRGLMNTEAFF.

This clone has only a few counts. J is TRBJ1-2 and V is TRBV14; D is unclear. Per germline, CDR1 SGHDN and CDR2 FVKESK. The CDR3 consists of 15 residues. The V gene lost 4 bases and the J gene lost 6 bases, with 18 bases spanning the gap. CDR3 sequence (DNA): TGTGCCAGCAGCCCCAACTCCGGGAGCTTTGATGGCTACACCTTC. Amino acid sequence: CASSPNSGSFDGYTF.

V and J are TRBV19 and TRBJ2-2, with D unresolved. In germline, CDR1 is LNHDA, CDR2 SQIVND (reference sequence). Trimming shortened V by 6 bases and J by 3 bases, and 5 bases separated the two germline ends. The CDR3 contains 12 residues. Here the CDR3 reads CASRYYTGELFF. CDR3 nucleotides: TGTGCCAGTAGATACTACACCGGGGAGCTGTTTTTT. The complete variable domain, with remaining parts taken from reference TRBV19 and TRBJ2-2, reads DGGITQSPKYLFRKEGQNVTLSCEQNLNHDAMYWYRQDPGQGLRLIYYSQIVNDFQKGDIAEGYSVSREKKESFPLTVTSAQKNPTAFYLCASRYYTGELFFGEGSRLTVL.

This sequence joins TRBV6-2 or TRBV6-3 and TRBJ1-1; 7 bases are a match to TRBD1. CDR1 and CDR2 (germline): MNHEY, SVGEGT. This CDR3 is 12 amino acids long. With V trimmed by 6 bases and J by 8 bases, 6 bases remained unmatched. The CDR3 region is CASSPDREEAFF. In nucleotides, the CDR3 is TGTGCCAGCAGCCCAGACAGGGAAGAAGCTTTCTTT.

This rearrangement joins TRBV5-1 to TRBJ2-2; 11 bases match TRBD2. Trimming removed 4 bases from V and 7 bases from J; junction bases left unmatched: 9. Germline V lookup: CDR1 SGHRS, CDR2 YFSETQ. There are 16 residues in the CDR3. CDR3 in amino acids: CASSRSGTSGVGELFF. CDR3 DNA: TGCGCCAGCAGCCGTTCCGGGACTAGCGGCGTCGGGGAGCTGTTTTTT.

Here the CDR3 reads CASSRTANTGELFF. In DNA form, the CDR3 reads TGTGCCAGCAGCCGGACAGCGAACACCGGGGAGCTGTTTTTT. The V and J genes are TRBV7-6 and TRBJ2-2, with TRBD1 as a possible D gene (6 bases). The CDR3 runs 14 residues. V lost 5 bases to trimming and J lost 0 bases, with 7 bases between them. CDR1 is SGHVS and CDR2 is FNYEAQ in the germline V gene. The full variable domain, in which reference TRBV7-6 and TRBJ2-2 provide the parts outside the CDR3, is GAGVSQSPRYKVTKRGQDVALRCDPISGHVSLYWYRQALGQGPEFLTYFNYEAQQDKSGLPNDRFSAERPEGSISTLTIQRTEQRDSAMYRCASSRTANTGELFFGEGSRLTVL.

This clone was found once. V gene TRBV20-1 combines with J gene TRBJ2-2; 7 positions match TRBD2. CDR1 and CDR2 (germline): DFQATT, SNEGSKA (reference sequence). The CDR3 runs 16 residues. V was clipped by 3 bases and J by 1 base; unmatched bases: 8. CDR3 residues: CSASLSGRENTGELFF. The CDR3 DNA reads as TGCAGTGCTAGTCTATCAGGGAGGGAGAACACCGGGGAGCTGTTTTTT.

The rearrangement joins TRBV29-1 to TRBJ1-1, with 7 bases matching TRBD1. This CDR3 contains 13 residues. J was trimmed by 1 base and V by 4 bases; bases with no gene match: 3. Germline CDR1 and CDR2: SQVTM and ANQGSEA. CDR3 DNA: TGCAGCGTTGCGACAGGGAGGAACACTGAAGCTTTCTTT. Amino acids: CSVATGRNTEAFF.

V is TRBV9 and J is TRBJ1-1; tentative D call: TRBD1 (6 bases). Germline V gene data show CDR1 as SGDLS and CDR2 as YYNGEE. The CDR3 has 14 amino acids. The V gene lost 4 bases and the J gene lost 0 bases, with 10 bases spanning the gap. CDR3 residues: CASSRDRLNTEAFF. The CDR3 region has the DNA TGTGCCAGCAGCCGCGACAGGTTGAACACTGAAGCTTTCTTT.

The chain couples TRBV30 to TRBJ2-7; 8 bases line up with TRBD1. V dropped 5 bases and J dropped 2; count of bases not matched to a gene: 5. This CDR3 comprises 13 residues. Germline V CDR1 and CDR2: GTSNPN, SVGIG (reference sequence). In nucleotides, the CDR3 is TGTGCCTGGGGGGGGACAGGCACCTACGAGCAGTACTTC. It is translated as CAWGGTGTYEQYF.

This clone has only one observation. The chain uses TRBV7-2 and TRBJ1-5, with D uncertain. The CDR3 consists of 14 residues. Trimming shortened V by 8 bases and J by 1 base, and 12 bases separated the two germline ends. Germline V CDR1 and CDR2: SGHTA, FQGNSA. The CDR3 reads CASQRSDSNQPQHF. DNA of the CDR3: TGTGCCAGCCAGCGTTCCGACAGCAATCAGCCCCAGCATTTT.

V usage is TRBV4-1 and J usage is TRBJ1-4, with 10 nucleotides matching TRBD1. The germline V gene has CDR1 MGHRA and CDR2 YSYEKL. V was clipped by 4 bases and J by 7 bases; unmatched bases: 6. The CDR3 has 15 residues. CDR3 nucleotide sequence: TGCGCCAGCAGCCCAGGACAGGGGGGAGGTGAAAAACTGTTTTTT. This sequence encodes CASSPGQGGGEKLFF.